The T cell receptor beta chain under discussion was sequenced for a study of OX40 agonist ivuxolimab in advanced cancers. Regarding the research as a whole: The costimulatory receptor OX40 (CD134) was targeted by ivuxolimab, a fully human IgG2 agonistic monoclonal antibody. Of the 50 to 55 dose-escalation patients, hepatocellular carcinoma was present in around 20, melanoma in around 15, renal cell carcinoma in 9 and head and neck cancer in 9. Prior anti-PD-1, anti-PD-L1 or anti-CTLA-4 therapy was permitted, and about two fifths of dose-escalation patients had received checkpoint inhibitors. Peripheral TCRbeta sequencing aimed to test whether ivuxolimab altered TCR sequence diversity and caused clonal T-cell expansion. In the dose-escalation cohort, 82.7% of patients were male, and the mean age was around 60 years, with a range of about 20 to 79. Partial responses occurred in three dose-escalation patients: two with cutaneous melanoma and one with hepatocellular carcinoma. The paper covers the monotherapy dose-escalation part of the phase I ivuxolimab trial, which included N = 52 patients. Intravenous ivuxolimab was administered to patients every 2 weeks at six dose levels: 0.01, 0.1, 0.3, 1.5, 3 and 10 mg/kg.

Cut back by 4 bases and 7 bases, the V and J ends lie 14 bases apart. The CDR3, cysteine through phenylalanine, is 15 amino acids long. The only DNA kept is the CDR3, 45 bases in frame from the first base. CDR1 WNHNN and CDR2 SYGVQD are derived from the germline V gene (reference sequence). The trial excluded patients who had a history of autoimmune disease or who were on systemic immunosuppression. In every dose cohort, peripheral blood was drawn for TCR sequencing at baseline, cycle 4 day 1, and cycle 7 day 1. The samples were taken from a phase I, first-in-human, multicenter, open-label dose-escalation trial of ivuxolimab. The trial enrolled adults with locally advanced or metastatic head and neck squamous cell, hepatocellular, melanoma or renal cell carcinoma. Before TCR sequencing, CD4+ T cells and CD8+ T cells were sorted from peripheral blood as separate populations. To sequence the TCRbeta CDR3 region, genomic DNA was isolated from the sorted cells. The immunoSEQ Assay was used for sequencing of TCRbeta CDR3 regions. The table comes from immuneACCESS by way of TCRdb, which keeps in-frame sequences with V and J called. Part of the clones is missing from these tables; in studies checked, under half for an unresolved V gene and the rest for unknown reasons. In all, the sample holds about 15,000 clones, and approximately 60% of those were seen once. About 8.2% of the sample is taken by the ten largest.

Beyond this particular receptor, the publication reports: Clonal expansion of both CD4+ and CD8+ blood T cells was observed from baseline to week 6 at doses 0.1 to 3.0 mg/kg. After ivuxolimab, expanded clones were on average more numerous among CD8+ T cells than among CD4+ T cells. In the 0.1-3.0 mg/kg groups, partial responders were among the patients with the lowest normalized peripheral clonal expansion, particularly in CD8+ T cells. Low levels of normalized T-cell clonal expansion were also seen in some patients who did not respond. The antigen specificity of the peripheral T cells that underwent clonal expansion was not determined.

Note on this clone: Its binding antigen is unknown. Base qualities are not provided; no much larger clone lies one nucleotide away.

The TCR comes from an adult with an advanced solid tumor such as melanoma, head and neck, liver or kidney cancer. The sequencing used CD4+ or CD8+ T cells sorted from blood, collected in a trial of the OX40 agonist ivuxolimab. The receptor chain draws on TRBV10-1 and TRBJ1-6; no D segment can be confidently identified. In nucleotides, the sequence is TGCGCCAGCAGTGTAGCGGACCCGGGGAATTCACCCCTCCACTTT. Its translation reads: CASSVADPGNSPLHF.